This T cell receptor beta chain was retrieved from a study of blood T cell repertoires in COVID-19. Study-wide context: Some COVID-19 samples were acute and others convalescent; all came from the United States, Italy and Spain. Nucleic acid was either cDNA or gDNA, and it came from T cells, B-cell-depleted T cells, or PBMCs.

Seattle patient enrollment occurred during active infection, with longitudinal follow-up thereafter. In the original workflow: Reference gene primer amplification gave estimated nucleated cell counts. Clones were sequenced by immunoSEQ multiplex PCR, and TCRdb holds only the in-frame ones, with some missing. V and J calls and clone size are given by that table; D and trimming were obtained from the DNA. This sample has over 200,000 clones, with over 80% found just once. The CDR3 loop spans 18 amino acids. J was trimmed by 4 bases and V by 4 bases; bases with no gene match: 9. Germline V gives CDR1 SEHNR, CDR2 FQNEAQ (reference sequence).

The chain couples TRBV7-9 to TRBJ2-3, with TRBD2 matching 15 bases. Sequencing was carried out using peripheral blood. The sequence was collected from a man aged 30 to 39 with COVID-19, enrolled during active disease. The CDR3 reads CASSSRTGLAGGPDTQYF. The CDR3 nucleotides are TGTGCCAGCAGCTCACGGACGGGACTAGCGGGGGGCCCAGATACGCAGTATTTT.